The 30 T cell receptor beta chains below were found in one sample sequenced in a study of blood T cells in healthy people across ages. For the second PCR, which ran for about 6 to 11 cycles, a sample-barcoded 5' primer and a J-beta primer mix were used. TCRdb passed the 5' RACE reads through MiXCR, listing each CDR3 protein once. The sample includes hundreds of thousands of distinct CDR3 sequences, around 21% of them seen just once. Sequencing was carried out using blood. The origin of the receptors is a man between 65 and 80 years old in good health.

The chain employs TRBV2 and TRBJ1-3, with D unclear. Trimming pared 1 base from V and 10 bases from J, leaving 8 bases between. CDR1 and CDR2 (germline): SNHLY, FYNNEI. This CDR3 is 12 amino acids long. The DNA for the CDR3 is TGTGCCAGCAGTGAAGGCCTAGGGACCATATATTTT. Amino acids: CASSEGLGTIYF.

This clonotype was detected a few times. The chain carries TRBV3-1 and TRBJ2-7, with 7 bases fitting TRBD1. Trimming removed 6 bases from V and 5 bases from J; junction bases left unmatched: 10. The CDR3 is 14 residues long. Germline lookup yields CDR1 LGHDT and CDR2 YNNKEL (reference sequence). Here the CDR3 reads CASSRRTGRNEQYF. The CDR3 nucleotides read TGTGCCAGCAGTCGCAGGACAGGTCGCAACGAGCAGTACTTC.

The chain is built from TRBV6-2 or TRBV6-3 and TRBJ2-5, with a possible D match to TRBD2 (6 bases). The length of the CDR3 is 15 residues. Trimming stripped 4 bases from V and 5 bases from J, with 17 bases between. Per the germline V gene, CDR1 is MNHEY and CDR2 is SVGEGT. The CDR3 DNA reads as TGTGCCAGCAGTTGGGCTAGCGCCGCCAGGGAGACCCAGTACTTC. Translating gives CASSWASAARETQYF.

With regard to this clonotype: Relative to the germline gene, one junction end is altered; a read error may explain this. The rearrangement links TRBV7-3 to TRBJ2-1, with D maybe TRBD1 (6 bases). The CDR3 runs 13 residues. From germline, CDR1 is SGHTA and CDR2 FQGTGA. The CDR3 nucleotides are TGTGCCAGCAGCTTACCAGGGGCGAATGAGCAGCTCTTC. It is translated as CASSLPGANEQLF.

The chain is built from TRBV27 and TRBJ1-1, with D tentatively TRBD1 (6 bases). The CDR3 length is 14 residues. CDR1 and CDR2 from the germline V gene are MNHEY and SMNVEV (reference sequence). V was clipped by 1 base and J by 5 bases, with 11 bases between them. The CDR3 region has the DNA TGTGCCAGCAGTTTATTACAGGGTGAAACTGAAGCTTTCTTT. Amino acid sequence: CASSLLQGETEAFF.

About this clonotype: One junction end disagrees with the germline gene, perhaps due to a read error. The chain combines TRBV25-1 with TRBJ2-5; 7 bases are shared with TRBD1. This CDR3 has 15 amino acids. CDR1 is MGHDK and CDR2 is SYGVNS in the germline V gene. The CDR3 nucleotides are TGTACCAGCAGTGAATCGCAGGGGGAATGGGAGACCCAGTACTTC. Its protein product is CTSSESQGEWETQYF. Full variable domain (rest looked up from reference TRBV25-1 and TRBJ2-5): EADIYQTPRYLVIGTGKKITLECSQTMGHDKMYWYQQDPGMELHLIHYSYGVNSTEKGDLSSESTVSRIRTEHFPLTLESARPSHTSQYLCTSSESQGEWETQYFGPGTRLLVL.

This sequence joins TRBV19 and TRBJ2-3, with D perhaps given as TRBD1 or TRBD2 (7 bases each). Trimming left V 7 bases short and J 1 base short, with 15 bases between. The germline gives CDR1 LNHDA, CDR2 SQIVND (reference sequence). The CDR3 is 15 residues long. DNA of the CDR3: TGTGCCAGTACCGACAGGGCGGGGGGCACAGATACGCAGTATTTT. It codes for CASTDRAGGTDTQYF.

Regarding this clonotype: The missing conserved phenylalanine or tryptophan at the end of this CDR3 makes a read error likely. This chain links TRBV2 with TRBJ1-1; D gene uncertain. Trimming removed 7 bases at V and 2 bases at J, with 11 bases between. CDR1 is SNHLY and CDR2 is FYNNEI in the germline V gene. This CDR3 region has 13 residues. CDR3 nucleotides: TGTGCCAGCATAAGGCAGTTTAACACTGAAGCTTTCTTA. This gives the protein CASIRQFNTEAFL.

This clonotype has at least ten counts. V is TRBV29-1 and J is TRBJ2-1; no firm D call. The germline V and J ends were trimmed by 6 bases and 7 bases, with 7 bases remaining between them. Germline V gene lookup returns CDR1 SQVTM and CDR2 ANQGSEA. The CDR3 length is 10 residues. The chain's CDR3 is CSVPRNEQFF. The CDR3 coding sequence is TGCAGCGTCCCACGGAATGAGCAGTTCTTC.

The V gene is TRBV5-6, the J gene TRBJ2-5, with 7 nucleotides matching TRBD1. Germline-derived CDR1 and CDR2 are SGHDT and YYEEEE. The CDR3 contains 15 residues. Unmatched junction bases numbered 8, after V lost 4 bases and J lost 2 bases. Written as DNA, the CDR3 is TGTGCCAGCAGCAAGGCGGTCAGGGGGCAAGAGACCCAGTACTTC. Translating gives CASSKAVRGQETQYF.

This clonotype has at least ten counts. This chain's CDR3 is CASSFSSGYNEQFF. CDR3 coding DNA: TGTGCCAGCAGCTTTTCTAGCGGATACAATGAGCAGTTCTTC. This chain links TRBV13 with TRBJ2-1; 7 bases are shared with TRBD2. Germline V gene data show CDR1 as PRHDT and CDR2 as FYEKMQ (reference sequence). This CDR3 comprises 14 residues. The ends lost 3 bases at V and 4 bases at J; junction bases unmatched: 3.

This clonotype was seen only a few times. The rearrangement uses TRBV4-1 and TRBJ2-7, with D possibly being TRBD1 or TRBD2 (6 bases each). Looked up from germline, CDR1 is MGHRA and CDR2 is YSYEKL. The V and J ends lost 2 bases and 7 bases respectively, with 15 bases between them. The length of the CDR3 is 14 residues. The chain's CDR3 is CASSQKWGADEQYF. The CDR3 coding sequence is TGCGCCAGCAGCCAAAAATGGGGGGCCGATGAGCAGTACTTC.

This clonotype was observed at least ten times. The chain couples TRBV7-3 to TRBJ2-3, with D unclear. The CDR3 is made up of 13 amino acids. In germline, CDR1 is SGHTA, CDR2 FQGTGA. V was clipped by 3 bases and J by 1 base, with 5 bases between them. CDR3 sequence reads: CASSFGGTDTQYF. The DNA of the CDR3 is TGTGCCAGCAGCTTTGGGGGCACAGATACGCAGTATTTT.

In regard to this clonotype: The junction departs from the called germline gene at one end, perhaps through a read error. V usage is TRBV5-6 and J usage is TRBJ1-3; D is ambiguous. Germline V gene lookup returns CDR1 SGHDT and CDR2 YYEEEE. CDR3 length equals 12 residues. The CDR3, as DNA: TGTGCCTGCAGCCCGGGTGGAAACACCATATATTTT. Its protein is CACSPGGNTIYF.

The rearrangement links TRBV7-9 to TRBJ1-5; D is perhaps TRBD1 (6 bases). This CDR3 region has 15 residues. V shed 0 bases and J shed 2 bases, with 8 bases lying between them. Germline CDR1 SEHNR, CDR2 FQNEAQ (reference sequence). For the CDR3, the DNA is TGTGCCAGCAGCTTAGCTTCAGGGGGCAATCAGCCCCAGCATTTT. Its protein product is CASSLASGGNQPQHF.

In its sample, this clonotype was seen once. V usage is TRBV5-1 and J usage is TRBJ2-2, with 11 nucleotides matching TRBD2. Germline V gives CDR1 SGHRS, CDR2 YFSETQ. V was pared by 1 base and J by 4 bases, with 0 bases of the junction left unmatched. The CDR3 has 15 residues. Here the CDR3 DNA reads TGCGCCAGCAGCTTGACTAGCGGGAGCACCGGGGAGCTGTTTTTT. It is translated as CASSLTSGSTGELFF. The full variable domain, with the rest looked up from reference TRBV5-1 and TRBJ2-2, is KAGVTQTPRYLIKTRGQQVTLSCSPISGHRSVSWYQQTPGQGLQFLFEYFSETQRNKGNFPGRFSGRQFSNSRSEMNVSTLELGDSALYLCASSLTSGSTGELFFGEGSRLTVL.

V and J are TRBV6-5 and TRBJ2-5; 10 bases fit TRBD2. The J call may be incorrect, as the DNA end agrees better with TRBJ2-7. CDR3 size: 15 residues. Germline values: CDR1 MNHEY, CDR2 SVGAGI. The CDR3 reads CASSLRLAGSHEQYF. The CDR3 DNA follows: TGTGCCAGCAGTCTCCGACTAGCGGGTTCCCACGAGCAGTACTTC.

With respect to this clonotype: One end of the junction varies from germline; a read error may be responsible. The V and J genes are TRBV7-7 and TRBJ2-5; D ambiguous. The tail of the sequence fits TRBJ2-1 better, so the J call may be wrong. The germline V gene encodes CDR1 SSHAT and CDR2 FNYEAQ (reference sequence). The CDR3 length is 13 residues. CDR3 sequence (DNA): TGTGCTAGCAGCTTAGGTCGAGACGCTGAGCAGTTCTTC. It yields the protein CASSLGRDAEQFF.

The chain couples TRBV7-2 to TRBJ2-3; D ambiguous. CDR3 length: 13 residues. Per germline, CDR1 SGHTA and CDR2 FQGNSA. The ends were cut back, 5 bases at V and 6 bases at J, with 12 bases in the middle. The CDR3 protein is CASSPAGWDTQYF. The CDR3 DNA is TGTGCCAGCAGCCCTGCTGGCTGGGATACGCAGTATTTT. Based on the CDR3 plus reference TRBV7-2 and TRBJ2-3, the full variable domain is GAGVSQSPSNKVTEKGKDVELRCDPISGHTALYWYRQSLGQGLEFLIYFQGNSAPDKSGLPSDRFSAERTGGSVSTLTIQRTQQEDSAVYLCASSPAGWDTQYFGPGTRLTVL.

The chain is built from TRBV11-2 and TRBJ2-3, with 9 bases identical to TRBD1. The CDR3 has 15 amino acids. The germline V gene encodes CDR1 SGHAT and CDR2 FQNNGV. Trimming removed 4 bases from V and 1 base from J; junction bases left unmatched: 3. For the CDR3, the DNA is TGTGCCAGCAGCTCCAGGACAGGGGGCACAGATACGCAGTATTTT. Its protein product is CASSSRTGGTDTQYF.

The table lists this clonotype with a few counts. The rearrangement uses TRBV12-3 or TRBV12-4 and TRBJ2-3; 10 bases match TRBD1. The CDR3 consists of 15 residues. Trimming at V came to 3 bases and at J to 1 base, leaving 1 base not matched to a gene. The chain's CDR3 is CASSLTGGRTDTQYF. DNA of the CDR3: TGTGCCAGCAGTTTGACAGGGGGCCGCACAGATACGCAGTATTTT.

CDR3 sequence reads: CASSLARPHNEQFF. The DNA for the CDR3 is TGTGCCAGCAGCCTAGCGCGCCCGCACAATGAGCAGTTCTTC. This chain joins TRBV3-1 and TRBJ2-1; a possible D gene is TRBD2 (5 bases). CDR1 and CDR2 from the germline V gene are LGHDT and YNNKEL (reference sequence). The CDR3 consists of 14 residues. V shed 4 bases and J shed 5 bases, with 12 bases lying between them.

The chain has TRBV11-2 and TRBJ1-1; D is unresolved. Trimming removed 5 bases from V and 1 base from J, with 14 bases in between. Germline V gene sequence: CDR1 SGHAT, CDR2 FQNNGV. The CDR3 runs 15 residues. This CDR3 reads CASSEISGSNTEAFF. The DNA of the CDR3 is TGTGCCAGCAGCGAGATCTCTGGCTCGAACACTGAAGCTTTCTTT.

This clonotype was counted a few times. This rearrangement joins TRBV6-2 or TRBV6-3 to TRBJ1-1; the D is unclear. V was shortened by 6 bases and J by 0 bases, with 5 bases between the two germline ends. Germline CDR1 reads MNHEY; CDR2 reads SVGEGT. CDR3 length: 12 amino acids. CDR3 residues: CASRTLNTEAFF. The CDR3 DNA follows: TGTGCCAGCAGGACACTGAACACTGAAGCTTTCTTT.

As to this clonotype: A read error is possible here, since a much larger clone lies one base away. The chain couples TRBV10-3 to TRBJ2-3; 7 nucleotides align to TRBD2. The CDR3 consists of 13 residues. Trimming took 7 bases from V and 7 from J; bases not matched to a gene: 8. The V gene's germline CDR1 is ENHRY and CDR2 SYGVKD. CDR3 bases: TGTGCCATCAAAGGCGGGAGCGCATATACGCAGTATTTT. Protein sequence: CAIKGGSAYTQYF.

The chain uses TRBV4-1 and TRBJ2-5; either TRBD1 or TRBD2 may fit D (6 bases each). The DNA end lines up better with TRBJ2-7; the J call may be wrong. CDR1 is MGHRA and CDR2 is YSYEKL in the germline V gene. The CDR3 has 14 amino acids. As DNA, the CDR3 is TGCGCCAGCAGCCCGCGGGACACTTACTACGAGCAGTACTTC. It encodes CASSPRDTYYEQYF.

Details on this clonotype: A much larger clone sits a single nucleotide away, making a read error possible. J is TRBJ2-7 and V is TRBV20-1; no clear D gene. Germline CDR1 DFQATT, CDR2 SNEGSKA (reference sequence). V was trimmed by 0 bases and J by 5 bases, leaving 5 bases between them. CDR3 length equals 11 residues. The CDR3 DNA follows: TGCAGTGCTAGAGATTTCGACGAGCAGTACTTC. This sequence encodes CSARDFDEQYF.

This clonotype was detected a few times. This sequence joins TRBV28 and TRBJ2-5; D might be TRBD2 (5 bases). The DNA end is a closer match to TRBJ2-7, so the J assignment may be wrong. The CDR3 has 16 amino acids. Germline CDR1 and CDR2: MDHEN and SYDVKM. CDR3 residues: CASRRPGEIGKYEQYF. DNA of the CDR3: TGTGCCAGCAGACGCCCCGGGGAGATCGGAAAGTACGAGCAGTACTTC.

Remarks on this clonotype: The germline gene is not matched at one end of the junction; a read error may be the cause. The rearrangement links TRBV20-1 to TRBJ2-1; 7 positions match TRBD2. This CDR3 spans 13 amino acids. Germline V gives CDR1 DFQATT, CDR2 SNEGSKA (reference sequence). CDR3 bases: TGCAGTGCGGGCGGGAGCTCCTACAATGAGCAGTCCTTC. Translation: CSAGGSSYNEQSF.

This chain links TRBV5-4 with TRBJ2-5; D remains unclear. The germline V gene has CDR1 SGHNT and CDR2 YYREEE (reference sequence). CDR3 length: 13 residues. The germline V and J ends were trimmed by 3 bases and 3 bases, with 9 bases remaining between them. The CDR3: CASSSASKETQYF. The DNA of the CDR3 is TGTGCCAGCAGCTCAGCCTCCAAAGAGACCCAGTACTTC.